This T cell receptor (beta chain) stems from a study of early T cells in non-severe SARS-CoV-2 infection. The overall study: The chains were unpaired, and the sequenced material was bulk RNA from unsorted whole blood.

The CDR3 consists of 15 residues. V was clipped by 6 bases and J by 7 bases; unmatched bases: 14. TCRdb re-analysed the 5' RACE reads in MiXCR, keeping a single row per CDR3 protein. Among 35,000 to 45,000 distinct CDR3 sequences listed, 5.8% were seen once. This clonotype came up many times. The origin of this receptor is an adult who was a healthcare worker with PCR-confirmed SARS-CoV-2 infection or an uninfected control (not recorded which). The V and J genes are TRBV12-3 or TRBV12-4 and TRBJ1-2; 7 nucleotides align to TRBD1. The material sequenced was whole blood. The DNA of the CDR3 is TGTGCCAGCAGGGATGGTGGCAGGGGGGTGTTTGGCTACACCTTC. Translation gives CASRDGGRGVFGYTF.